A single sample is the source of the 19 T cell receptor beta chains below, sequenced in a study of blood T cells in healthy people across ages. Next came a second PCR, run for about 7 to 12 cycles, which used a sample-barcoded 5' primer along with a J-beta primer mix. One entry per CDR3 protein results from TCRdb running MiXCR on the 5' RACE reads. Among around 620,000 distinct CDR3 sequences listed, about 25% were seen once. What was sequenced was blood. These receptors were collected from a woman in her 70s in good health.

This clonotype occurred a few times. The junction does not match germline at one end; this may be a read error. The chain links TRBV11-3 to TRBJ2-4, with D hard to call. CDR1 and CDR2 from the germline V gene are SGHNT and YENEEA. This CDR3 spans 15 amino acids. The CDR3 DNA reads as TGTGCCAGCAGCTTAGATTGGTCAGCCAAAAACGTTCAGTACTTC. Translated, it gives CASSLDWSAKNVQYF.

A word on this clonotype: The conserved closing phenylalanine or tryptophan is absent in this CDR3, likely reflecting a read error. This chain connects TRBV6-2 or TRBV6-3 to TRBJ2-7, with D perhaps given as TRBD1 or TRBD2 (5 bases each). Germline-derived CDR1 and CDR2 are MNHEY and SVGEGT. Trimming stripped 10 bases from V and 10 bases from J, with 23 bases between. The CDR3 is made up of 13 amino acids. CDR3 protein: CAIRGPEIGEQYL. CDR3 nucleotides: TGTGCCATCCGGGGCCCGGAGATTGGGGAACAGTACCTC.

The sample holds a few counts of this clonotype. The chain recombines TRBV5-1 with TRBJ2-7; 10 bases agree with TRBD2. The germline V gene encodes CDR1 SGHRS and CDR2 YFSETQ. The CDR3 consists of 15 residues. The J segment lost 3 bases and the V segment lost 3 bases, leaving 6 bases of the junction unmatched. DNA for the CDR3: TGCGCCAGCAGCTCCCTAGCGGGGGCAAACTACGAGCAGTACTTC. Protein product: CASSSLAGANYEQYF.

On this clonotype itself: A single base separates this from a much larger clone, so it may be a read error. The genes are TRBV29-1 and TRBJ2-7, with D perhaps given as TRBD1 or TRBD2 (6 bases each). The ends were cut back, 4 bases at V and 2 bases at J, with 18 bases in the middle. This CDR3 has 15 residues. The germline gives CDR1 SQVTM, CDR2 ANQGSEA. This chain's CDR3 is CSVALQGGMAYEQYF. The CDR3 DNA sequence: TGCAGCGTTGCACTACAGGGAGGAATGGCCTACGAGCAGTACTTC.

This chain uses TRBV12-3 or TRBV12-4 with TRBJ2-2, with D maybe TRBD2 (5 bases). Trimming removed 5 bases at V and 4 bases at J, with 17 bases between. The CDR3 loop spans 16 amino acids. The CDR3 DNA reads TGTGCCAGCAGTCTCAGGACTCTCTTGGGCACCGGGGAGCTGTTTTTT. Its protein is CASSLRTLLGTGELFF.

This clonotype was recorded many times. The J gene is TRBJ2-5, the V gene TRBV11-3; possible D gene TRBD2, 5 bases. This CDR3 has 15 residues. Germline V gene data show CDR1 as SGHNT and CDR2 as YENEEA. V lost 1 base, J lost 5 bases, and 14 bases lay in between. The CDR3 nucleotides read TGTGCCAGCAGCTTAGCTGACTCCACGGGGGAGACCCAGTACTTC. Translated, it gives CASSLADSTGETQYF. Supplemented by reference TRBV11-3 and TRBJ2-5, the full variable domain reads EAGVVQSPRYKIIEKKQPVAFWCNPISGHNTLYWYLQNLGQGPELLIRYENEEAVDDSQLPKDRFSAERLKGVDSTLKIQPAELGDSAVYLCASSLADSTGETQYFGPGTRLLVL.

This clonotype was counted between two and nine times. The rearrangement uses TRBV20-1 and TRBJ2-1; 14 bases match TRBD2. Germline V lookup: CDR1 DFQATT, CDR2 SNEGSKA (reference sequence). The CDR3 contains 17 residues. V shed 3 bases, J shed 6 bases, and the junction held 10 bases outside the gene matches. CDR3 sequence: CSASTLSGLAGGNEQFF. The CDR3 nucleotides read TGCAGTGCTAGTACCCTAAGCGGACTAGCGGGAGGCAATGAGCAGTTCTTC.

V gene TRBV19 combines with J gene TRBJ1-6; the match to TRBD1 covers 9 bases. There are 15 residues in the CDR3. J gave up 6 bases and V 5 bases, and 5 bases lay outside the gene matches. CDR1 and CDR2 (germline): LNHDA, SQIVND (reference sequence). The CDR3 spells CASSSGQGSNSPLHF. The DNA for the CDR3 is TGTGCCAGTAGTTCAGGACAGGGGAGTAATTCACCCCTCCACTTT.

The sample holds a few counts of this clonotype. J is TRBJ2-5 and V is TRBV20-1; 8 nucleotides align to TRBD2. Germline loops: CDR1 DFQATT, CDR2 SNEGSKA (reference sequence). Trimming removed 3 bases from V and 4 bases from J; junction bases left unmatched: 4. This CDR3 contains 13 residues. The CDR3 spells CSASGGAVETQYF. In nucleotides, the CDR3 is TGCAGTGCTAGCGGGGGGGCTGTAGAGACCCAGTACTTC.

This clonotype turned up a few times. The chain combines TRBV7-2 with TRBJ2-7; 8 positions match TRBD1. The end of the DNA is better explained by TRBJ2-1, so the J call may be wrong. Germline loops: CDR1 SGHTA, CDR2 FQGNSA. The CDR3 covers 16 residues. The CDR3: CASSREGQAPRNEQFF. CDR3 nucleotides: TGTGCCAGCAGCCGAGAGGGACAGGCCCCGCGGAATGAGCAGTTCTTC.

The rearrangement joins TRBV6-1 to TRBJ2-5, with 10 bases aligning to TRBD1. The better agreement between TRBJ2-7 and the DNA end casts doubt on the J call. Germline lookup yields CDR1 MNHNS and CDR2 SASEGT. This CDR3 has 17 residues. The DNA of the CDR3 is TGTGCCAGCAGGAGAGGGACAGGGGCGAACAAAGACTACGAGCAGTACTTC. This gives the protein CASRRGTGANKDYEQYF.

A note on this clonotype: Sequence at one end of the junction differs from germline and may be a read error. This CDR3 reads CASRDFSGGEQCF. The CDR3 DNA follows: TGTGCCAGCAGAGACTTTTCAGGGGGCGAGCAGTGCTTC. V is TRBV7-2 and J is TRBJ2-1; TRBD1 agrees at 8 bases. The germline V gene encodes CDR1 SGHTA and CDR2 FQGNSA. The CDR3 length is 13 residues.

V and J are TRBV9 and TRBJ2-7, with D tentatively TRBD1 (6 bases). The V and J ends lost 3 bases and 4 bases respectively, with 14 bases between them. Germline-derived CDR1 and CDR2 are SGDLS and YYNGEE. This CDR3 has 14 residues. CDR3 region: CASSAQGSGYEQYF. The CDR3 nucleotides are TGTGCCAGCAGCGCACAGGGAAGTGGGTACGAGCAGTACTTC.

The rearrangement joins TRBV9 to TRBJ2-4; no definite D call. V was clipped by 0 bases and J by 0 bases, with 13 bases between them. The V gene's germline CDR1 is SGDLS and CDR2 YYNGEE. The CDR3 totals 17 residues. This CDR3 is CASSVDMGKKAKNIQYF. CDR3 nucleotide sequence: TGTGCCAGCAGCGTAGATATGGGAAAAAAAGCCAAAAACATTCAGTACTTC.

This clonotype was recorded a few times. This chain connects TRBV7-2 to TRBJ1-3, with D possibly being TRBD1 (6 bases). Germline V gives CDR1 SGHTA, CDR2 FQGNSA. CDR3 size: 15 residues. V was cut by 3 bases and J by 2 bases, with 11 bases left in between. As DNA, the CDR3 is TGTGCCAGCAGCTTGGGGTGGGGGCCTGGAAACACCATATATTTT. Translated: CASSLGWGPGNTIYF. Full variable domain (outside the CDR3, taken from reference TRBV7-2 and TRBJ1-3): GAGVSQSPSNKVTEKGKDVELRCDPISGHTALYWYRQSLGQGLEFLIYFQGNSAPDKSGLPSDRFSAERTGGSVSTLTIQRTQQEDSAVYLCASSLGWGPGNTIYFGEGSWLTVV.

The V gene is TRBV5-6, the J gene TRBJ2-3; a possible D gene is TRBD1 (5 bases). The CDR3 sequence is 14 residues long. The germline V gene has CDR1 SGHDT and CDR2 YYEEEE. The ends were cut back, 0 bases at V and 10 bases at J, with 15 bases in the middle. The CDR3 nucleotides are TGTGCCAGCAGCTTGGAGGCAGGGTCTAAAGCGCAGTATTTT. This translates into CASSLEAGSKAQYF.

This clonotype was seen a few times. The CDR3, as DNA: TGTGCCATCAAGCGGGGAGGTTACGAGCAGTACTTC. Residues: CAIKRGGYEQYF. The chain links TRBV10-3 to TRBJ2-7, with 7 bases that match TRBD2. V trimming: 7 bases; J trimming: 4 bases; junction bases outside the gene matches: 4. The CDR3 spans 12 residues. The germline V gene has CDR1 ENHRY and CDR2 SYGVKD.

V and J are TRBV10-3 and TRBJ1-1, with D perhaps TRBD1 (6 bases). The ends were cut back, 7 bases at V and 1 base at J, with 10 bases in the middle. The CDR3 is 13 residues long. The germline gives CDR1 ENHRY, CDR2 SYGVKD. As DNA, the CDR3 is TGTGCCATCACCAAGGACAGGAACACTGAAGCTTTCTTT. Translation gives CAITKDRNTEAFF.

This clonotype appeared a few times. The genes are TRBV10-3 and TRBJ1-6; tentative D call: TRBD1 (5 bases). CDR3 size: 14 residues. V was cut by 0 bases and J by 10 bases, with 10 bases left in between. The germline CDR1 and CDR2 sequences are ENHRY and SYGVKD. CDR3 nucleotide sequence: TGTGCCATCAGTGAGTCGGGGGGGGACTCACCCCTCCACTTT. Amino acids: CAISESGGDSPLHF.